This passage covers 10 T cell receptor beta chains from one sample sequenced in a study of identical twins. TCRdb analysed the 5' RACE reads with MiXCR anew, one entry per CDR3 protein. Of about 450,000 distinct CDR3 sequences in the sample, less than 20% were seen once. Sequencing was performed on naive T cells sorted from blood. The source is a man over 45 in good health.

This chain connects TRBV6-5 to TRBJ2-1; tentative D call: TRBD2 (5 bases). The CDR3 has 13 residues. CDR1 is MNHEY, CDR2 SVGAGI, per germline. Trimming shortened V by 0 bases and J by 15 bases, and 15 bases separated the two germline ends. CDR3 in amino acids: CASSYSLFGGRFF. The DNA of the CDR3 is TGTGCCAGCAGTTACTCGTTATTCGGAGGTCGGTTCTTC.

The J gene is TRBJ2-2, the V gene TRBV20-1; 7 nucleotides line up with TRBD1. This CDR3 is built from 14 residues. Unmatched junction bases numbered 6, after V lost 3 bases and J lost 5 bases. From germline, CDR1 is DFQATT and CDR2 SNEGSKA (reference sequence). In DNA, the CDR3 is TGCAGTGCTAGTAAATACAGGGGTACCGGGGAGCTGTTTTTT. Its translation is CSASKYRGTGELFF.

In this sample, this clonotype turned up a few times. This chain connects TRBV27 to TRBJ1-5, with D maybe TRBD1 (5 bases). Germline V lookup: CDR1 MNHEY, CDR2 SMNVEV (reference sequence). The length of the CDR3 is 14 residues. V was cut by 5 bases and J by 4 bases, with 12 bases left in between. CDR3 nucleotide sequence: TGTGCCAGCAGTAATGGACATCCGAATCAGCCCCAGCATTTT. As protein: CASSNGHPNQPQHF.

This clonotype was detected a few times. The chain recombines TRBV9 with TRBJ2-3; 8 bases are a match to TRBD2. The CDR3 has 15 amino acids. Germline CDR1 and CDR2: SGDLS and YYNGEE. Trimming at V came to 3 bases and at J to 3 bases, leaving 6 bases not matched to a gene. In DNA form, the CDR3 reads TGTGCCAGCAGCGGGGCGGGGGGCAATACAGATACGCAGTATTTT. It encodes CASSGAGGNTDTQYF. Combining the CDR3 with reference TRBV9 and TRBJ2-3 gives the whole variable domain DSGVTQTPKHLITATGQRVTLRCSPRSGDLSVYWYQQSLDQGLQFLIQYYNGEERAKGNILERFSAQQFPDLHSELNLSSLELGDSALYFCASSGAGGNTDTQYFGPGTRLTVL.

This clonotype has more than one count but fewer than ten. V gene TRBV3-1 combines with J gene TRBJ2-2; D not certain. Per germline, CDR1 LGHDT and CDR2 YNNKEL (reference sequence). V gave up 8 bases and J gave up 8 bases, with 15 bases separating them. The CDR3 extends over 13 amino acids. CDR3 residues: CASGRPALGELFF. The DNA for the CDR3 is TGTGCCAGCGGTCGACCGGCGCTAGGGGAGCTGTTTTTT.

This rearrangement joins TRBV12-3 or TRBV12-4 to TRBJ2-5, with D perhaps TRBD2 (5 bases). The J call may be incorrect, as the DNA end agrees better with TRBJ2-1. The CDR3 extends over 15 amino acids. The CDR3 DNA reads as TGTGCCAGCAGTTTAAGGGAGTACCCCGAAGAGACCCAGTTCTTC. Its translation: CASSLREYPEETQFF.

This clonotype was detected only a few times. The J gene is TRBJ2-2, the V gene TRBV20-1; 8 bases are a match to TRBD1. The CDR3 extends over 16 amino acids. CDR1 and CDR2 from the germline V gene are DFQATT and SNEGSKA (reference sequence). V lost 0 bases, J lost 4 bases, and 7 bases stayed unmatched. This CDR3 reads CSARDARTGGTGELFF. The CDR3 region has the DNA TGCAGTGCTAGAGATGCCCGTACAGGGGGCACCGGGGAGCTGTTTTTT.

This chain joins TRBV20-1 and TRBJ2-7, with D tentatively TRBD2 (6 bases). The germline CDR1 and CDR2 sequences are DFQATT and SNEGSKA (reference sequence). The CDR3 length is 13 residues. Trimming removed 7 bases from V and 2 bases from J, with 15 bases in between. As DNA, the CDR3 is TGCAGTGTACGACTAGACTTTACCTACGAGCAGTACTTC. Protein sequence: CSVRLDFTYEQYF.

The chain couples TRBV10-3 to TRBJ1-5; 8 nucleotides line up with TRBD1. The CDR3 covers 20 residues. V shed 3 bases and J 0 bases; nucleotides not matched to a gene: 16. Germline V CDR1 and CDR2: ENHRY, SYGVKD. The CDR3 DNA sequence: TGTGCCATCAGTGATAGGCCCCTGTATGGGACAGGCTATAGCAATCAGCCCCAGCATTTT. This sequence encodes CAISDRPLYGTGYSNQPQHF.

This clonotype was detected a few times. This rearrangement joins TRBV19 to TRBJ1-1; no clear D. Germline assignment: CDR1 LNHDA and CDR2 SQIVND (reference sequence). Trimming removed 2 bases at V and 6 bases at J, with 4 bases between. The length of the CDR3 is 11 residues. CDR3 in DNA: TGTGCCAGTAGTATAAGGGCTGAAGCTTTCTTT. Translation gives CASSIRAEAFF.